The 9 T cell receptor beta chains reported below all come from one sample, sequenced in a study of read filtering for tumor transcriptome and immune sequencing. The library was built from roughly 400 ng RNA with molecular barcoded adaptors for alpha/delta and beta/gamma chains. TCRdb re-called the reads through MiXCR, storing one row per CDR3 protein. The sample includes 40,000 or so distinct CDR3 sequences, about 13% seen only once; the top ten take 5.5% to 7%. Sequencing used a population of CD138-negative cells sorted from bone marrow. Receptor source: a donor at least 40 years old with multiple myeloma.

Regarding this clonotype: Given a much more abundant clone one base away, this may be a read error. The chain is built from TRBV29-1 and TRBJ1-1, with TRBD1 as a possible D gene (5 bases). The CDR3 spans 12 residues. Germline V gene data show CDR1 as SQVTM and CDR2 as ANQGSEA. CDR3 in amino acids: CGVLDSITEAFF. As DNA, the CDR3 is TGCGGCGTCCTCGACAGTATTACTGAAGCTTTCTTT.

Notes on this clonotype: Just one base apart from a much larger clone, this may be a read error. The CDR3 sequence: CASSLGDRDYEKLFF. The CDR3 nucleotides read TGTGCCAGCAGCTTAGGGGACAGGGATTATGAAAAACTGTTTTTT. This chain uses TRBV11-2 with TRBJ1-4; TRBD1 agrees at 9 bases. CDR1 is SGHAT and CDR2 is FQNNGV in the germline V gene. V was clipped by 1 base and J by 6 bases; unmatched bases: 3. The CDR3 covers 15 residues. Looking up the rest from reference TRBV11-2 and TRBJ1-4 gives the full variable domain: EAGVAQSPRYKIIEKRQSVAFWCNPISGHATLYWYQQILGQGPKLLIQFQNNGVVDDSQLPKDRFSAERLKGVDSTLKIQPAKLEDSAVYLCASSLGDRDYEKLFFGSGTQLSVL.

At least ten counts were recorded for this clonotype. The chain has TRBV20-1 and TRBJ1-5; the D gene is possibly TRBD1 (5 bases). The germline V gene has CDR1 DFQATT and CDR2 SNEGSKA (reference sequence). This CDR3 region has 14 residues. V lost 3 bases and J 5 bases, leaving 14 bases between the germline ends. The CDR3 loop is CSASLQGGDQPQHF. The CDR3 DNA sequence: TGCAGTGCTAGCCTGCAGGGTGGAGATCAGCCCCAGCATTTT.

Ten or more counts support this clonotype. The chain is built from TRBV30 and TRBJ1-5; 9 positions agree with TRBD1. The CDR3 length is 16 residues. V shed 5 bases and J 1 base; nucleotides not matched to a gene: 9. The germline V gene encodes CDR1 GTSNPN and CDR2 SVGIG (reference sequence). CDR3: CAWGGLGTGSNQPQHF. CDR3 coding DNA: TGTGCCTGGGGGGGTCTGGGGACAGGGAGCAATCAGCCCCAGCATTTT.

Many counts were recorded for this clonotype. The chain joins TRBV7-8 to TRBJ2-7; TRBD1 might be the D (6 bases). The CDR3 is made up of 13 amino acids. The V end was cut by 5 bases, the J end by 9 bases, with 17 bases between. Per germline, CDR1 SGHVS and CDR2 FQNEAQ. The CDR3 here is CASSLQLQGLQYF. CDR3 DNA: TGTGCCAGCAGCCTCCAATTACAGGGTTTGCAGTACTTC.

This clonotype came up many times. The chain is built from TRBV5-1 and TRBJ2-5, with unresolved D. This CDR3 has 14 residues. The germline gives CDR1 SGHRS, CDR2 YFSETQ. The ends were cut back, 0 bases at V and 5 bases at J, with 11 bases in the middle. The CDR3: CASSLVGRSETQYF. CDR3 bases: TGCGCCAGCAGCTTGGTTGGACGCTCGGAGACCCAGTACTTC. The whole variable domain, remainder taken from reference TRBV5-1 and TRBJ2-5, is KAGVTQTPRYLIKTRGQQVTLSCSPISGHRSVSWYQQTPGQGLQFLFEYFSETQRNKGNFPGRFSGRQFSNSRSEMNVSTLELGDSALYLCASSLVGRSETQYFGPGTRLLVL.

This clonotype was observed at least ten times. The CDR3 reads CASSSSDGNTIYF. The CDR3 DNA reads as TGTGCCAGCAGCTCTTCCGATGGAAACACCATATATTTT. The chain links TRBV9 to TRBJ1-3; D unclear. Trimming took off 4 bases at V and 3 bases at J, with 8 bases between the two ends. CDR3 length equals 13 residues. Germline-derived CDR1 and CDR2 are SGDLS and YYNGEE.

This clonotype is a singleton in its sample. The chain uses TRBV2 and TRBJ1-3, with a tentative D call TRBD1 (5 bases). The V end lost 0 bases, the J end lost 2 bases, and 14 bases lay between the germline ends. The CDR3 runs 17 residues. Per the germline V gene, CDR1 is SNHLY and CDR2 is FYNNEI. The CDR3 DNA follows: TGTGCCAGCAGTGAAGCGCACGGAGGGGTCACTGGAAACACCATATATTTT. Protein: CASSEAHGGVTGNTIYF.

This clonotype was counted only a few times. This sequence may be a read error, since a much larger clone differs from it by one base. The rearrangement joins TRBV7-9 to TRBJ1-2, with 9 bases fitting TRBD1. The CDR3 has 16 amino acids. From germline, CDR1 is SEHNR and CDR2 FQNEAQ (reference sequence). The CDR3 protein is CASSHERTGDVRGCTF. DNA for the CDR3: TGTGCCAGCAGCCACGAGCGGACAGGGGACGTCCGGGGCTGCACCTTC.